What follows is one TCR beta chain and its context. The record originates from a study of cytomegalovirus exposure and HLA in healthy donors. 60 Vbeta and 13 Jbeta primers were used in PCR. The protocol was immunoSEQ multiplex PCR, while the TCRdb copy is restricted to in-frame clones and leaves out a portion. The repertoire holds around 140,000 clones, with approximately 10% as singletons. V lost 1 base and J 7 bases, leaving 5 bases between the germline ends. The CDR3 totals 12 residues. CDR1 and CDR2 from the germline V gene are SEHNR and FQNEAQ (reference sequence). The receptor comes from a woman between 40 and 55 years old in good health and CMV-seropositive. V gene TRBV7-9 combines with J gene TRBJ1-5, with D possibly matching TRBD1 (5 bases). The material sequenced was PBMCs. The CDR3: CASSLEGQPQHF. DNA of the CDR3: TGTGCCAGCAGCTTAGAGGGGCAGCCCCAGCATTTT.